One TCR beta chain is described in this entry. This sample is part of a study of blood T cell repertoires in COVID-19. Study at large: Acute-phase and convalescent COVID-19 samples originated in the United States, Italy and Spain. PBMCs, B-cell-depleted T cells, or T cells provided the cDNA or gDNA that made up the material.

Authors' methods: Nucleated cell number was recorded as an estimate derived from reference gene primer amplification. Produced via immunoSEQ multiplex PCR; TCRdb's table is partial and in-frame only. D and trimming were read from the DNA, whereas the V and J calls and clone size are those reported in that table. The sample carries approximately 170,000 clones, roughly four fifths recorded once. Germline loops: CDR1 ENHRY, CDR2 SYGVKD. The CDR3 has 14 amino acids. The V gene lost 5 bases and the J gene lost 3 bases, with 11 bases spanning the gap. Seattle's enrolled individuals joined amid active infection and were then monitored longitudinally.

This TCR was recovered from a woman aged 70-85 years with COVID-19, enrolled during active disease. This sequence joins TRBV10-3 and TRBJ2-4; the D gene is possibly TRBD2 (5 bases). The specimen sequenced was peripheral blood. The CDR3 is CAISPYRDKNIQYF. In DNA, the CDR3 is TGTGCCATCAGTCCGTACCGGGACAAAAACATTCAGTACTTC.